The TCR beta chain described here comes from a study of siplizumab effects on memory and regulatory T cells. Study conclusions and caveats: Most proliferating CD4+ or CD8+ clones, roughly 80-95%, had no naive or memory assignment. Memory cells that were CD4+ and unstimulated gave rise to alloreactive sequences, which siplizumab significantly reduced. It was never confirmed that proliferating Tregs from siplizumab cultures were suppressive.

About this clone itself: Its antigen is undetermined.

Trimming removed 4 bases from V and 1 base from J, with 9 bases in between. The CDR3 is 14 residues long. Germline loops: CDR1 LGHNA, CDR2 YSLEER. It was 100,000 or so TCR templates that were assayed per sample. The data were produced by immunoSEQ multiplex PCR, yet TCRdb's version contains in-frame clones alone and is incomplete. The data hold over 45,000 clones, with less than 98% observed a single time. This TCR derives from a human donor in good health. The chain has TRBV4-3 and TRBJ2-3, with no clear D. Sequenced material: naive CD8+ T cells sorted from blood. DNA of the CDR3: TGCGCCAGCAGCCCCGTTGCGGGCACAGATACGCAGTATTTT. This sequence encodes CASSPVAGTDTQYF.